These 27 T cell receptor beta chains share one sample of origin, sequenced in a study of liver allograft versus peripheral blood T cells. For the study at large: Transplanted-liver and recipient peripheral blood T cell receptor repertoires were compared.

TCRdb re-called the reads through MiXCR, storing one row per CDR3 protein. This table holds 3,500 to 4,000 distinct CDR3 sequences, around 16% found once. The origin of the receptors is a human patient who had a liver transplant. A subset of T cells may come from the graft donor.

This clonotype was counted many times. The gene calls are TRBV11-1 and TRBJ2-5, with a tentative D call TRBD1 (6 bases). V lost 4 bases to trimming and J lost 3 bases, with 15 bases between them. Germline CDR1 SGHAT, CDR2 FQDESV (reference sequence). This CDR3 has 15 residues. CDR3 residues: CASSSSGTREETQYF. Here the CDR3 DNA reads TGTGCCAGCAGCTCCTCCGGGACACGGGAAGAGACCCAGTACTTC.

In its sample, this clonotype ranks as medium-sized. The chain joins TRBV18 to TRBJ1-1, with a tentative D call TRBD1 (5 bases). The CDR3 totals 13 residues. Germline CDR1 and CDR2: KGHSH and LQKENI. V lost 9 bases to trimming and J lost 4 bases, with 15 bases between them. DNA for the CDR3: TGTGCCAGTTTCAGGGTTGAGGGCACTGAAGCTTTCTTT. Translated, it gives CASFRVEGTEAFF.

This chain joins TRBV18 and TRBJ1-5, with D perhaps TRBD1 (5 bases). The CDR3 is 13 amino acids. V dropped 1 base and J dropped 5 bases, with 6 bases sitting between them. CDR1 is KGHSH and CDR2 is LQKENI in the germline V gene. The CDR3 loop reads CASSPRRDQPQHF. The CDR3, as DNA: TGTGCCAGCTCACCACGCAGGGATCAGCCCCAGCATTTT.

The rearrangement joins TRBV2 to TRBJ1-1; D not resolved. The germline V gene encodes CDR1 SNHLY and CDR2 FYNNEI. CDR3 length: 12 residues. V gave up 4 bases and J gave up 3 bases, with 6 bases separating them. The CDR3 sequence: CASSVIYTEAFF. CDR3 DNA: TGTGCCAGCAGTGTAATCTACACTGAAGCTTTCTTT.

This clonotype is deemed medium-sized. The chain uses TRBV6-5 and TRBJ1-5, with TRBD1 matching 7 bases. J was trimmed by 6 bases and V by 4 bases; bases with no gene match: 6. Germline V CDR1 and CDR2: MNHEY, SVGAGI. The CDR3 is made up of 14 amino acids. CDR3 sequence: CASSSRGTRQPQHF. CDR3 nucleotide sequence: TGTGCCAGCAGTTCCAGGGGGACCCGTCAGCCCCAGCATTTT.

Relative to its sample, this clonotype is medium-sized. This chain connects TRBV6-1 to TRBJ1-5, with 7 nucleotides matching TRBD1. Trimming at V came to 1 base and at J to 6 bases, leaving 9 bases not matched to a gene. The CDR3 runs 16 residues. Germline V gene data show CDR1 as MNHNS and CDR2 as SASEGT. CDR3 loop: CASSEVEGADGQPQHF. The CDR3 region has the DNA TGTGCCAGCAGTGAAGTGGAGGGGGCAGATGGTCAGCCCCAGCATTTT.

This clonotype is medium-sized in the sample. J is TRBJ2-3 and V is TRBV24-1, with 7 bases that match TRBD2. This CDR3 comprises 13 residues. J lost 4 bases, V lost 9 bases, and 6 bases had no gene match. CDR1 and CDR2 from the germline V gene are KGHDR and SFDVKD. Here the CDR3 DNA reads TGTGCCACCGAAGGAGCGGGGTCAGATACGCAGTATTTT. Its protein product is CATEGAGSDTQYF.

This rearrangement joins TRBV2 to TRBJ1-2, with D hard to call. There are 13 residues in the CDR3. The V end lost 4 bases, the J end lost 8 bases, and 14 bases lay between the germline ends. The germline V gene has CDR1 SNHLY and CDR2 FYNNEI. The CDR3 coding sequence is TGTGCCAGCAGTGTTCTAGGATCTGAAGGCTACACCTTC. Its translation: CASSVLGSEGYTF.

In its sample, this clonotype was seen once. A much larger clonotype is one base distant, so this may be a read error. The chain links TRBV18 to TRBJ2-7, with 7 bases matching TRBD1. Germline V gene lookup returns CDR1 KGHSH and CDR2 LQKENI. This CDR3 is built from 14 residues. The CDR3 is CVSSEQGSSYEQYF. The CDR3 coding sequence is TGTGTCAGCTCAGAACAGGGGAGCTCCTACGAGCAGTACTTC.

This clonotype occurred many times. The V gene is TRBV6-6, the J gene TRBJ1-1; D ambiguous. Germline V CDR1 and CDR2: MNHNY, SVGAGI (reference sequence). CDR3 length: 14 amino acids. Trimming cost V 2 bases and J 1 base, with 8 bases left between them. The CDR3 DNA follows: TGTGCCAGCAGTTACGATCCGGGGAACACTGAAGCTTTCTTT. As protein: CASSYDPGNTEAFF.

This clonotype was counted ten times or more. V is TRBV9 and J is TRBJ1-1; D ambiguous. The length of the CDR3 is 15 residues. Germline assignment: CDR1 SGDLS and CDR2 YYNGEE. Trimming pared 0 bases from V and 5 bases from J, leaving 14 bases between. CDR3: CASSVASGRGTEAFF. The CDR3 coding sequence is TGTGCCAGCAGCGTAGCTTCCGGCAGAGGGACTGAAGCTTTCTTT. Full variable domain (missing parts from reference TRBV9 and TRBJ1-1): DSGVTQTPKHLITATGQRVTLRCSPRSGDLSVYWYQQSLDQGLQFLIQYYNGEERAKGNILERFSAQQFPDLHSELNLSSLELGDSALYFCASSVASGRGTEAFFGQGTRLTVV.

DNA of the CDR3: TGTGCCAGCAGTGAAGTCACGACTAGCGGGAGGTCGACAGATACGCAGTATTTT. Translating gives CASSEVTTSGRSTDTQYF. The rearrangement links TRBV6-1 to TRBJ2-3; 13 bases line up with TRBD2. The CDR3 length is 18 residues. Germline CDR1 MNHNS, CDR2 SASEGT. With 1 base clipped from V and 3 bases from J, the junction kept 7 bases outside the gene matches.

This clonotype is categorized as medium-sized (0.01 to 0.1%). The chain couples TRBV7-9 to TRBJ2-2; the D is unclear. V lost 2 bases, J lost 6 bases, and 7 bases lay in between. This CDR3 has 13 amino acids. Germline lookup yields CDR1 SEHNR and CDR2 FQNEAQ (reference sequence). The CDR3 loop is CASSLSGPGELFF. DNA of the CDR3: TGTGCCAGCAGCTTATCAGGCCCCGGGGAGCTGTTTTTT.

This clonotype is medium-sized by share. The chain couples TRBV6-2 or TRBV6-3 to TRBJ1-5; 7 nucleotides match TRBD1. The V gene's germline CDR1 is MNHEY and CDR2 SVGEGT. V gave up 6 bases and J gave up 3 bases; unmatched junction bases: 8. The CDR3 has 15 amino acids. The CDR3 coding sequence is TGTGCCAGCAGACCTGGGACAGTCACCAATCAGCCCCAGCATTTT. This codes for CASRPGTVTNQPQHF.

By share of the sample, this clonotype is medium-sized. The chain combines TRBV6-1 with TRBJ2-2; D possibly corresponds to TRBD1 (5 bases). The CDR3 is made up of 16 amino acids. CDR1 is MNHNS, CDR2 SASEGT, per germline. The V end lost 2 bases, the J end lost 0 bases, and 10 bases lay between the germline ends. As DNA, the CDR3 is TGTGCCAGCAGTGAACTGGACACAACGAACACCGGGGAGCTGTTTTTT. Translated: CASSELDTTNTGELFF.

This clonotype has just a few counts. The V call is TRBV20-1, the J call TRBJ1-2, with 7 bases that match TRBD1. The CDR3 has 15 amino acids. Trimming removed 7 bases from V and 0 bases from J; junction bases left unmatched: 11. Per the germline V gene, CDR1 is DFQATT and CDR2 is SNEGSKA (reference sequence). As DNA, the CDR3 is TGCAGTGTCCCCAGGGGGGCTTCAGCTAACTATGGCTACACCTTC. Translation: CSVPRGASANYGYTF.

With regard to this clonotype: A far larger clone lies a single base away; this is likely a read error. This chain connects TRBV6-2 or TRBV6-3 to TRBJ2-7, with D maybe TRBD1 (6 bases). The CDR3 consists of 14 residues. Germline loops: CDR1 MNHEY, CDR2 SVGEGT. The CDR3: CAGSYIRGRGEQYF. CDR3 in DNA: TGTGCCGGCAGTTACATCAGGGGCCGCGGGGAGCAGTACTTC.

As for this clonotype: Given a much more abundant clone one base away, this may be a read error. The CDR3 ends on some other residue instead of the conserved phenylalanine or tryptophan, so this is likely a read error. The chain is built from TRBV5-6 and TRBJ1-4; the D gene is possibly TRBD1 (6 bases). Germline CDR1 SGHDT, CDR2 YYEEEE. The ends were cut back, 1 base at V and 3 bases at J, with 13 bases in the middle. The CDR3 is made up of 16 amino acids. The CDR3, as DNA: TGTGCCAGCAGCTTGAGTTGGGGGCCGGCTAATGAAAAACTGTTTTTA. Amino acids: CASSLSWGPANEKLFL.

This clonotype is labeled as medium-sized. The V gene is TRBV6-5, the J gene TRBJ2-3; possibly TRBD1 for D (6 bases). CDR1 is MNHEY and CDR2 is SVGAGI in the germline V gene. The ends were cut back, 2 bases at V and 1 base at J, with 10 bases in the middle. The CDR3 length is 15 residues. The CDR3 DNA follows: TGTGCCAGCAGTTACCAGGGGCGAGGCACAGATACGCAGTATTTT. This sequence encodes CASSYQGRGTDTQYF.

This chain connects TRBV3-1 to TRBJ2-3; D ambiguous. CDR3 size: 15 residues. Germline CDR1 is LGHDT and CDR2 is YNNKEL (reference sequence). Trimming pared 2 bases from V and 2 bases from J, leaving 11 bases between. The CDR3 protein is CASSQLGQYTDTQYF. DNA for the CDR3: TGTGCCAGCAGCCAACTCGGCCAATACACAGATACGCAGTATTTT.

As concerns this clonotype: Just one base apart from a much larger clone, this may be a read error. The J gene is TRBJ2-5, the V gene TRBV20-1; 10 bases match TRBD1. The germline CDR1 and CDR2 sequences are DFQATT and SNEGSKA (reference sequence). There are 15 residues in the CDR3. V dropped 1 base and J dropped 5; count of bases not matched to a gene: 7. The CDR3 loop reads CSARADRGQWETQYF. The CDR3 DNA sequence: TGCAGTGCTAGAGCCGACAGGGGGCAATGGGAGACCCAGTACTTC.

This clonotype is judged large. The V call is TRBV18, the J call TRBJ2-1; the D is unclear. V lost 3 bases to trimming and J lost 7 bases, with 13 bases between them. Germline-derived CDR1 and CDR2 are KGHSH and LQKENI. The CDR3 loop spans 14 amino acids. In DNA, the CDR3 is TGTGCCAGCTCACCGGGGTTAGGTGGAAATGAGCAGTTCTTC. Protein sequence: CASSPGLGGNEQFF.

Only a few counts were recorded for this clonotype. The genes are TRBV11-2 and TRBJ1-5; D unclear. Trimming removed 1 base at V and 6 bases at J, with 7 bases between. This CDR3 has 13 amino acids. The germline V gene encodes CDR1 SGHAT and CDR2 FQNNGV. The CDR3 loop reads CASSLGPAQPQHF. The CDR3 bases are TGTGCCAGCAGCTTAGGCCCGGCTCAGCCCCAGCATTTT.

Judged by abundance, this clonotype is large (0.1 to 1%). The J gene is TRBJ1-2, the V gene TRBV6-6; no clear D gene. CDR3 length: 13 amino acids. V was cut by 6 bases and J by 3 bases, with 11 bases left in between. Germline CDR1 reads MNHNY; CDR2 reads SVGAGI (reference sequence). Here the CDR3 DNA reads TGTGCCAGCAGCCCCGCGCAGGACTATGGCTACACCTTC. It is translated as CASSPAQDYGYTF.

This clonotype is judged medium-sized. The chain combines TRBV28 with TRBJ1-6; no reliable D call. The CDR3 is 17 residues long. Germline CDR1 MDHEN, CDR2 SYDVKM. Between the trimmed V and J ends, which lost 2 bases and 2 bases, there was a span of 13 bases. The CDR3 reads CASSLGPAAAYNSPLHF. In DNA form, the CDR3 reads TGTGCCAGCAGTTTAGGGCCGGCGGCGGCCTATAATTCACCCCTCCACTTT. Based on the CDR3 plus reference TRBV28 and TRBJ1-6, the full variable domain is DVKVTQSSRYLVKRTGEKVFLECVQDMDHENMFWYRQDPGLGLRLIYFSYDVKMKEKGDIPEGYSVSREKKERFSLILESASTNQTSMYLCASSLGPAAAYNSPLHFGNGTRLTVT.

Remarks on this clonotype: At one of its ends the junction is not consistent with the germline gene, which may arise from a read error. The gene calls are TRBV20-1 and TRBJ1-1, with 8 nucleotides matching TRBD1. The CDR3 contains 15 residues. The germline CDR1 and CDR2 sequences are DFQATT and SNEGSKA (reference sequence). This CDR3 reads CSARELAGGAWKSLF. CDR3 nucleotide sequence: TGCAGTGCTAGAGAACTAGCAGGGGGCGCTTGGAAGAGCCTCTTT.

This clonotype ranks as medium-sized. The chain links TRBV15 to TRBJ2-2; no clear D gene. The germline gives CDR1 LNHNV, CDR2 YYDKDF (reference sequence). The CDR3 is 13 amino acids. V shed 3 bases and J shed 4 bases, with 6 bases lying between them. In DNA, the CDR3 is TGTGCCACCAGCAGGGACGTCACCGGGGAGCTGTTTTTT. This translates into CATSRDVTGELFF.